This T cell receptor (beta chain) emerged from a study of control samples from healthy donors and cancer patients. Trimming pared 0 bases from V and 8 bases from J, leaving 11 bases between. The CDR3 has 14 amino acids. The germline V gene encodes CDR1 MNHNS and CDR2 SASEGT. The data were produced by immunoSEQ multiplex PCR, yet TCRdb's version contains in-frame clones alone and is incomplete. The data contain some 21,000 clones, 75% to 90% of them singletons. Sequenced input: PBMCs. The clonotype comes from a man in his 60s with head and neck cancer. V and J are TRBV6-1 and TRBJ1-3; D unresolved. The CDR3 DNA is TGTGCCAGCAGTGAAGCGAAGAGATCGGACACCATATATTTT. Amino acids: CASSEAKRSDTIYF.